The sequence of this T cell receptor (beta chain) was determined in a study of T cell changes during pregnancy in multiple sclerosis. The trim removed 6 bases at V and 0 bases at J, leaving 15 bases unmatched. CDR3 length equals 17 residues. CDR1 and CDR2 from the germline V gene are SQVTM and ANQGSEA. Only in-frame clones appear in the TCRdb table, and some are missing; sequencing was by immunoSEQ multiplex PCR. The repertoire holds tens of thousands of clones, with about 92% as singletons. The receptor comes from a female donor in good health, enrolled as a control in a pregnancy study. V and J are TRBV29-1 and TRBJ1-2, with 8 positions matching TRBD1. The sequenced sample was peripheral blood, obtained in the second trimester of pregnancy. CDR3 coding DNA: TGCAGCGTGTACCCAGGGGGCGATTATTCGGCTAACTATGGCTACACCTTC. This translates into CSVYPGGDYSANYGYTF.